This TCR beta chain is drawn from a study of CD8 T cells in Susac syndrome. Whole-study findings and limits: The relatively small number of individuals in the TCR sequencing and HLA analysis was acknowledged by the study.

This CDR3 is built from 15 residues. Germline V CDR1 and CDR2: MNHEY, SMNVEV (reference sequence). The V and J ends lost 5 bases and 2 bases, in that order; junction bases with no gene match: 7. The authors sequenced TCR beta from blood CD8+ and CD4+ T cells. The multiple sclerosis control group was made up of treatment-naive patients with stable or active relapsing-remitting disease. When the RNA was reverse transcribed, random hexamers were used with an input of roughly 0.45 to 1 ug. It was immunoSEQ multiplex PCR that amplified TCR beta CDR3 across 54 Vbeta and 13 Jbeta. TCRdb recomputed calls from the immunoSEQ multiplex PCR reads with MiXCR, one row per CDR3 protein. The sample shows some 400,000 distinct CDR3 sequences, 75% to 90% of them seen only once. About this clonotype itself: Its antigen is currently unknown.

The sequence was obtained from a human donor with multiple sclerosis. The sample comprised CD8+ T cells from PBMCs. The chain is built from TRBV27 and TRBJ1-1; the match to TRBD1 covers 8 bases. The CDR3 spells CASSKRTGKNTEAFF. In DNA, the CDR3 is TGTGCCAGCAGTAAACGGACAGGGAAAAACACTGAAGCTTTCTTT.